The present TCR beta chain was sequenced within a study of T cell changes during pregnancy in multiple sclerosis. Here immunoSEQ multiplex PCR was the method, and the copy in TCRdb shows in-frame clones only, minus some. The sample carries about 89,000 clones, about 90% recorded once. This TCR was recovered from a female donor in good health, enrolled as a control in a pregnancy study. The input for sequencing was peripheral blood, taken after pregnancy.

In DNA, the CDR3 is TGTGCCAGTAGTTCGCATCGGGGAGAAGATACGCAGTATTTT. It specifies CASSSHRGEDTQYF. V gene TRBV19 combines with J gene TRBJ2-3; possible D gene TRBD2, 5 bases. Germline lookup yields CDR1 LNHDA and CDR2 SQIVND (reference sequence). CDR3 length equals 14 residues. The V and J ends lost 5 bases and 5 bases respectively, with 14 bases between them.